This TCR beta chain was sequenced for a study of OX40 agonist ivuxolimab in advanced cancers. Study details: Enrolled patients in dose escalation had cancers that were hepatocellular carcinoma, melanoma, renal cell or head and neck cancer.

Of note for this clone: The antigen remains unidentified.

The V end was cut by 6 bases, the J end by 0 bases, with 14 bases between. There are 15 residues in the CDR3. In germline, CDR1 is LNHDA, CDR2 SQIVND (reference sequence). Libraries were prepared by immunoSEQ multiplex PCR; TCRdb keeps only in-frame clonotypes and omits some of them. Of fewer than 75,000 clones detected, roughly nine tenths appear once; the ten largest clones hold roughly 2.4%. General study points: More expanded clones were found, on average, in CD8+ than in CD4+ T cells. Some of the nonresponding patients also showed low levels of normalized T-cell clonal expansion.

This rearrangement joins TRBV19 to TRBJ1-1; weak D call: TRBD1 (5 bases). The starting material was CD4+ or CD8+ T cells sorted from blood, obtained in a trial of the OX40 agonist ivuxolimab. This clonotype was obtained from an adult with an advanced solid tumor such as melanoma, head and neck, liver or kidney cancer. Written as DNA, the CDR3 is TGTGCCAGTAGATGGGAGGGGCGACTGAACACTGAAGCTTTCTTT. This gives the protein CASRWEGRLNTEAFF.